The source of this T cell receptor (beta chain) is a study of T cells in Graves' hyperthyroidism and ophthalmopathy. Study-wide results and caveats: Expanded thyroid clonotypes (above 0.001) were mostly also found in blood.

Based on clinical symptoms, serum thyroxine and TRAb, thyroid ultrasound and orbital computed tomography, diagnoses were reached. Amplified regions were TCR beta CDR3 sequences from RNA transcripts. First-round RT-PCR of the TCR CDR3 relied on the HTBI primer set. MiXCR was run by TCRdb on the multiplex PCR reads, yielding one entry per CDR3 protein. The sample has approximately 510,000 distinct CDR3 sequences; around 21% are singletons. V gave up 6 bases and J gave up 7 bases, with 21 bases separating them. The CDR3 extends over 15 amino acids. The germline V gene encodes CDR1 ENHRY and CDR2 SYGVKD. This clonotype has only a few counts. Its matching antigen is unknown.

Sample: blood. The chain couples TRBV10-3 to TRBJ1-2; perhaps TRBD1 as D (5 bases). The clonotype originates from a man between 18 and 35 years old with Graves' hyperthyroidism. CDR3 nucleotide sequence: TGTGCCATCAGGTTGACAGACATTCCAACAGCTGGCTACACCTTC. It yields the protein CAIRLTDIPTAGYTF.